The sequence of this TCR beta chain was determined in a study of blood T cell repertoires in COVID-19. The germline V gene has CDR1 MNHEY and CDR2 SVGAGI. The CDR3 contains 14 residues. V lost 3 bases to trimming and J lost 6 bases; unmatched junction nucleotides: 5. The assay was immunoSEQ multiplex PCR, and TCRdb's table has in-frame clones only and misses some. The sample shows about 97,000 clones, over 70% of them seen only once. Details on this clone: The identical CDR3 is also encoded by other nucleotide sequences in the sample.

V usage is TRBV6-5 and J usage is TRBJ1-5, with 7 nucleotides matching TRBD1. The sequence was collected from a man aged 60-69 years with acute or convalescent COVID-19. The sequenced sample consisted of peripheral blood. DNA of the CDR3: TGTGCCAGCAGTTATTCGACAGGGTCTCAGCCCCAGCATTTT. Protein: CASSYSTGSQPQHF.